Listed here are 22 T cell receptor beta chains from one sample, sequenced in a study of control samples from healthy donors and cancer patients. The data were produced by immunoSEQ multiplex PCR, yet TCRdb's version contains in-frame clones alone and is incomplete. The sample lists about 110,000 clones; about 89% were seen once. Material: blood. These receptors were taken from a woman aged 45-60 years in good health.

This rearrangement joins TRBV11-2 to TRBJ1-1; weak D call: TRBD1 (5 bases). Germline values: CDR1 SGHAT, CDR2 FQNNGV. Trimming took 8 bases from V and 8 from J, leaving 12 bases between them. This CDR3 has 11 amino acids. In DNA form, the CDR3 reads TGTGCCAGCCTAAGCTGGGGGGAAGCTTTCTTT. Its protein is CASLSWGEAFF.

This sequence joins TRBV4-1 and TRBJ2-7; TRBD1 aligns across 10 bases. Per the germline V gene, CDR1 is MGHRA and CDR2 is YSYEKL. J lost 4 bases, V lost 2 bases, and 2 bases had no gene match. The CDR3 runs to 14 residues. The CDR3 loop is CASSQPGQGYEQYF. Written as DNA, the CDR3 is TGCGCCAGCAGCCAACCGGGACAGGGGTACGAGCAGTACTTC.

This clone was observed a handful of times. The chain joins TRBV3-1 (or the pseudogene TRBV3-2) to TRBJ1-1, with D maybe TRBD1 (5 bases). Germline values: CDR1 LGHDT, CDR2 YNNKEL (reference sequence). This CDR3 has 16 residues. The V end lost 0 bases, the J end lost 1 base, and 12 bases lay between the germline ends. The CDR3: CASSQERGRGNTEAFF. The CDR3 region has the DNA TGTGCCAGCAGCCAAGAAAGGGGACGAGGGAACACTGAAGCTTTCTTT.

This clone was observed once. The V and J genes are TRBV25-1 and TRBJ1-1; D gene uncertain. This CDR3 has 12 residues. The germline V and J ends were trimmed by 6 bases and 1 base, with 6 bases remaining between them. Germline CDR1 reads MGHDK; CDR2 reads SYGVNS. As DNA, the CDR3 is TGTGCCAGCAGATTTACGAACACTGAAGCTTTCTTT. Amino acids: CASRFTNTEAFF.

The rearrangement uses TRBV19 and TRBJ1-2; 10 nucleotides align to TRBD1. This CDR3 is 16 amino acids long. V was pared by 6 bases and J by 3 bases, with 10 bases of the junction left unmatched. CDR1 and CDR2 from the germline V gene are LNHDA and SQIVND (reference sequence). CDR3 coding DNA: TGTGCCAGTAGATACTCCGGGACAGGGGCAGACTATGGCTACACCTTC. This sequence encodes CASRYSGTGADYGYTF. The full variable domain, in which reference TRBV19 and TRBJ1-2 provide the parts outside the CDR3, is DGGITQSPKYLFRKEGQNVTLSCEQNLNHDAMYWYRQDPGQGLRLIYYSQIVNDFQKGDIAEGYSVSREKKESFPLTVTSAQKNPTAFYLCASRYSGTGADYGYTFGSGTRLTVV.

This rearrangement joins TRBV25-1 to TRBJ2-6; no reliable D call. The V gene's germline CDR1 is MGHDK and CDR2 SYGVNS. CDR3 length: 15 amino acids. V was trimmed by 4 bases and J by 0 bases, leaving 7 bases between them. CDR3 loop: CASSGRFSGANVLTF. The CDR3 DNA sequence: TGTGCCAGCAGTGGACGGTTCTCTGGGGCCAACGTCCTGACTTTC.

The DNA for the CDR3 is TGTGCCAGCAGCCAGTCCGGGACAGGCTCCTACGAGCAGTACTTC. Its translation is CASSQSGTGSYEQYF. This chain joins TRBV4-2 and TRBJ2-7; TRBD1 matches at 8 bases. The CDR3 sequence is 15 residues long. Germline assignment: CDR1 LGHNA and CDR2 YNFKEQ. Trimming took 3 bases from V and 0 from J; bases not matched to a gene: 4.

The V call is TRBV5-5, the J call TRBJ2-7; 8 nucleotides line up with TRBD1. CDR1 and CDR2 from the germline V gene are SGHKS and YYEKEE (reference sequence). The length of the CDR3 is 15 residues. Germline trimming cut 4 bases from V and 3 bases from J; bases unmatched to any gene: 9. The CDR3 loop is CASSVDGQGFYEQYV. Written as DNA, the CDR3 is TGTGCCAGCAGCGTGGATGGACAGGGTTTCTACGAGCAGTACGTC.

The chain recombines TRBV7-3 with TRBJ2-2; TRBD1 agrees at 8 bases. Trimming at V came to 2 bases and at J to 6 bases, leaving 8 bases not matched to a gene. The CDR3 totals 16 residues. Germline V gives CDR1 SGHTA, CDR2 FQGTGA. The CDR3 region is CASSLLSRGQAGELFF. In DNA, the CDR3 is TGTGCCAGCAGCTTACTGTCCAGGGGGCAGGCCGGGGAGCTGTTTTTT.

The chain uses TRBV7-3 and TRBJ1-2; D remains unclear. Trimming shortened V by 5 bases and J by 0 bases, and 10 bases separated the two germline ends. Germline lookup yields CDR1 SGHTA and CDR2 FQGTGA. The CDR3 runs to 14 residues. The CDR3 protein is CASSPDGPNYGYTF. CDR3 DNA sequence: TGTGCCAGCAGCCCGGACGGCCCTAACTATGGCTACACCTTC.

The count of this clone is one. The genes are TRBV5-4 and TRBJ1-6; 8 bases align to TRBD1. From germline, CDR1 is SGHNT and CDR2 YYREEE (reference sequence). The CDR3 extends over 15 amino acids. V lost 4 bases, J lost 5 bases, and 5 bases stayed unmatched. The CDR3 DNA sequence: TGTGCCAGCAGCACCGGACAGGGAGATAATTCACCCCTCCACTTT. Encoded protein: CASSTGQGDNSPLHF.

The J gene is TRBJ1-5, the V gene TRBV18, with TRBD1 as a possible D gene (6 bases). Germline V gene data show CDR1 as KGHSH and CDR2 as LQKENI. This CDR3 has 15 residues. Trimming stripped 5 bases from V and 7 bases from J, with 18 bases between. The CDR3 region is CASSSLQGGWQPQHF. For the CDR3, the DNA is TGTGCCAGCTCATCTCTACAGGGAGGGTGGCAGCCCCAGCATTTT. Full variable domain (remainder filled in from reference TRBV18 and TRBJ1-5): NAGVMQNPRHLVRRRGQEARLRCSPMKGHSHVYWYRQLPEEGLKFMVYLQKENIIDESGMPKERFSAEFPKEGPSILRIQQVVRGDSAAYFCASSSLQGGWQPQHFGDGTRLSIL.

The chain carries TRBV2 and TRBJ1-1; TRBD1 agrees at 9 bases. Germline CDR1 reads SNHLY; CDR2 reads FYNNEI. The CDR3 loop spans 13 amino acids. J was trimmed by 8 bases and V by 6 bases; bases with no gene match: 7. The CDR3 region has the DNA TGTGCCAGCAGATCGGGACAGGGTATAGAAGCTTTCTTT. Translated: CASRSGQGIEAFF.

The chain combines TRBV6-6 with TRBJ1-3; D is perhaps TRBD1 (6 bases). The CDR3 is 16 residues long. V lost 6 bases and J 1 base, leaving 16 bases between the germline ends. The germline V gene encodes CDR1 MNHNY and CDR2 SVGAGI (reference sequence). Written as DNA, the CDR3 is TGTGCCAGCAGACCGACAGTGAGGGGGTCTGGAAACACCATATATTTT. It encodes CASRPTVRGSGNTIYF.

V gene TRBV4-3 combines with J gene TRBJ1-1; D is undetermined. The CDR3 is made up of 12 amino acids. V lost 4 bases, J lost 7 bases, and 10 bases lay in between. In germline, CDR1 is LGHNA, CDR2 YSLEER. The CDR3 protein is CASSPLMGEAFF. DNA for the CDR3: TGCGCCAGCAGCCCCCTGATGGGTGAAGCTTTCTTT.

The chain links TRBV19 to TRBJ1-3; the D gene is possibly TRBD1 (5 bases). The germline V and J ends were trimmed by 2 bases and 8 bases, with 16 bases remaining between them. Germline V gene lookup returns CDR1 LNHDA and CDR2 SQIVND (reference sequence). CDR3 size: 15 residues. CDR3 amino acids: CASSIKGGEADTIYF. DNA for the CDR3: TGTGCCAGTAGTATAAAAGGAGGGGAAGCGGACACCATATATTTT.

The J gene is TRBJ1-2, the V gene TRBV30, with D perhaps matching TRBD1 (5 bases). CDR3 size: 17 residues. The germline CDR1 and CDR2 sequences are GTSNPN and SVGIG (reference sequence). The V end was cut by 0 bases, the J end by 0 bases, with 17 bases between. CDR3 protein: CAWSVGAKQGANYGYTF. CDR3 nucleotide sequence: TGTGCCTGGAGTGTAGGGGCCAAGCAAGGTGCTAACTATGGCTACACCTTC.

The gene calls are TRBV28 and TRBJ1-5, with D uncertain. This CDR3 is 17 amino acids long. V was cut by 3 bases and J by 6 bases, with 21 bases left in between. Germline CDR1 reads MDHEN; CDR2 reads SYDVKM. This CDR3 reads CASSFMGLGTDFQPQHF. The CDR3 DNA sequence: TGTGCCAGCAGTTTCATGGGTTTGGGAACGGACTTTCAGCCCCAGCATTTT.

This chain joins TRBV7-2 and TRBJ1-5; D remains ambiguous. Germline values: CDR1 SGHTA, CDR2 FQGNSA. V lost 1 base, J lost 4 bases, and 8 bases lay in between. CDR3 length equals 14 residues. In DNA, the CDR3 is TGTGCCAGCAGCTTAGGAAGGGCTAATCAGCCCCAGCATTTT. It encodes CASSLGRANQPQHF.

The CDR3 protein is CASSVGDQETQYF. CDR3 nucleotide sequence: TGTGCCAGCAGCGTGGGAGACCAAGAGACCCAGTACTTC. J is TRBJ2-5 and V is TRBV9, with D possibly TRBD2 on 5 matching bases. V was clipped by 2 bases and J by 0 bases, with 5 bases between them. The germline V gene has CDR1 SGDLS and CDR2 YYNGEE. The CDR3 length is 13 residues.

V gene TRBV5-4 combines with J gene TRBJ1-1; D possibly corresponds to TRBD1 (6 bases). The CDR3 consists of 14 residues. In germline, CDR1 is SGHNT, CDR2 YYREEE (reference sequence). Trimming shortened V by 5 bases and J by 3 bases, and 14 bases separated the two germline ends. As DNA, the CDR3 is TGTGCCAGCAGGCCCCAACCAGGGGACACTGAAGCTTTCTTT. This codes for CASRPQPGDTEAFF. The full variable domain, with the rest looked up from reference TRBV5-4 and TRBJ1-1, is ETGVTQSPTHLIKTRGQQVTLRCSSQSGHNTVSWYQQALGQGPQFIFQYYREEENGRGNFPPRFSGLQFPNYSSELNVNALELDDSALYLCASRPQPGDTEAFFGQGTRLTVV.

This chain links TRBV6-5 with TRBJ1-2, with D unresolved. V dropped 6 bases and J dropped 1 base, with 15 bases sitting between them. This CDR3 contains 15 residues. Germline-derived CDR1 and CDR2 are MNHEY and SVGAGI. The CDR3 DNA is TGTGCCAGCAGCCCCACCTTGGAGATTAACTATGGCTACACCTTC. Translated: CASSPTLEINYGYTF.